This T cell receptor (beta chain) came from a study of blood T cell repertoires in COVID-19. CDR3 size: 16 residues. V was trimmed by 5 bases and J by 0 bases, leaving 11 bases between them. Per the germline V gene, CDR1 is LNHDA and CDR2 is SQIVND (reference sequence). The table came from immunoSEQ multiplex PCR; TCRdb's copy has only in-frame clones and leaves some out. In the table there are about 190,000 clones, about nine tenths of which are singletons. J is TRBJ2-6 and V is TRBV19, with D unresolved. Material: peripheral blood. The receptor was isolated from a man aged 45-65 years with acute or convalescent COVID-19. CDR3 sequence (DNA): TGTGCCAGTAGTTCCGGTCCTCCCTCTGGGGCCAACGTCCTGACTTTC. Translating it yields CASSSGPPSGANVLTF.